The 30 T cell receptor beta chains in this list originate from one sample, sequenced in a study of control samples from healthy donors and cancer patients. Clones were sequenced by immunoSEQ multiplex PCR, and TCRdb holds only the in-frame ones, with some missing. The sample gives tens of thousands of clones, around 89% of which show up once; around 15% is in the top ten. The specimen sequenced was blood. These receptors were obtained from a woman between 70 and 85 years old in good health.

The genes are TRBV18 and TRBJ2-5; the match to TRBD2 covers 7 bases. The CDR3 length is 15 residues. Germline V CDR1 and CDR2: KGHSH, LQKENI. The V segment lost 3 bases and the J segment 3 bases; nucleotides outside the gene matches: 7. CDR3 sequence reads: CASSPPTSWKETQYF. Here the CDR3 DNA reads TGTGCCAGCTCACCCCCGACTAGCTGGAAAGAGACCCAGTACTTC.

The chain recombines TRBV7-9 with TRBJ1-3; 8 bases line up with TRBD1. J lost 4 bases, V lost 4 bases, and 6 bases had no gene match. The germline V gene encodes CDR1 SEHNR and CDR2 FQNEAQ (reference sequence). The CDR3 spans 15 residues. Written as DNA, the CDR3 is TGTGCCAGCAGCTCTACAGGGACAGGAGGAAACACCATATATTTT. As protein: CASSSTGTGGNTIYF. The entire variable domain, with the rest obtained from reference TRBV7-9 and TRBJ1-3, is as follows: DTGVSQNPRHKITKRGQNVTFRCDPISEHNRLYWYRQTLGQGPEFLTYFQNEAQLEKSRLLSDRFSAERPKGSFSTLEIQRTEQGDSAMYLCASSSTGTGGNTIYFGEGSWLTVV.

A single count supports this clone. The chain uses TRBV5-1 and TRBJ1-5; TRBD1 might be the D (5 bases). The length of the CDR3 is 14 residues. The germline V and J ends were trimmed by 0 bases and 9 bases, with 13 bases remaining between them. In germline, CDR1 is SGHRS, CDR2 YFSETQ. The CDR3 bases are TGCGCCAGCAGCTTGGGTGAGGGGAAAGGGCCCCAGCATTTT. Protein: CASSLGEGKGPQHF.

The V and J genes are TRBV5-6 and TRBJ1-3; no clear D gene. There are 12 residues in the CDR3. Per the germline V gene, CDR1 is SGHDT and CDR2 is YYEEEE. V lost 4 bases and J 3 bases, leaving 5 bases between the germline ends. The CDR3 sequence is CASSRVGNTIYF. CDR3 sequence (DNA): TGTGCCAGCAGCCGAGTTGGAAACACCATATATTTT. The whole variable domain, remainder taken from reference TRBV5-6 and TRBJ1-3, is DAGVTQSPTHLIKTRGQQVTLRCSPKSGHDTVSWYQQALGQGPQFIFQYYEEEERQRGNFPDRFSGHQFPNYSSELNVNALLLGDSALYLCASSRVGNTIYFGEGSWLTVV.

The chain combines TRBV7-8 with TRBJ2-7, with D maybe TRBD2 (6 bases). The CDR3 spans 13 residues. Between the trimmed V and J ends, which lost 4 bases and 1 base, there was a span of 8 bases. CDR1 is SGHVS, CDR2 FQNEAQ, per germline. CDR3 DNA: TGTGCCAGCAGCTCTCGGGGGTCCTACGAGCAGTACTTC. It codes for CASSSRGSYEQYF.

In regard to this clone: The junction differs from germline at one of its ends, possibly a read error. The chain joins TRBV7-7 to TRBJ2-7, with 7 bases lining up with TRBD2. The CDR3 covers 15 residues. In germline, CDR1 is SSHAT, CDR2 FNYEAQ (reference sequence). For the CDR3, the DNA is TGTGCTAGCAGCTTAGGGGTCACGGGGGGCTACGAGCAGTACTTC. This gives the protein CASSLGVTGGYEQYF. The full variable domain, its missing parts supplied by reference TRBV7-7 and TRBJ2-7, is GAGVSQSPRYKVTKRGQDVTLRCDPISSHATLYWYQQALGQGPEFLTYFNYEAQPDKSGLPSDRFSAERPEGSISTLTIQRTEQRDSAMYRCASSLGVTGGYEQYFGPGTRLTVT.

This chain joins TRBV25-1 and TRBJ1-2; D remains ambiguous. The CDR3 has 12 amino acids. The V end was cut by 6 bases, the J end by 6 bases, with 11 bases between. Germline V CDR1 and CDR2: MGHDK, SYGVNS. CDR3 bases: TGTGCCAGCAGGGATGAGTGGAATGGCTACACCTTC. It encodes CASRDEWNGYTF.

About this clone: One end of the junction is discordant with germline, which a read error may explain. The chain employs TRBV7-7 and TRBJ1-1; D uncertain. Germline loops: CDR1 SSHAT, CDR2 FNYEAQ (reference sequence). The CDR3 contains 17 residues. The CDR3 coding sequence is TGTGCTAGCAGCAGAGGCCAGGATCCCTGCAAGGACACTGAAGCTTTCTTT. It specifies CASSRGQDPCKDTEAFF.

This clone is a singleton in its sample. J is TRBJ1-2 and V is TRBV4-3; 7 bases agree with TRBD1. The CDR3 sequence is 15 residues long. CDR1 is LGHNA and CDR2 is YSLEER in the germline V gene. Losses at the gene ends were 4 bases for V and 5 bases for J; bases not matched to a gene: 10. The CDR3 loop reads CASSLDRNHDYGYTF. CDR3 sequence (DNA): TGCGCCAGCAGCCTGGACAGGAACCACGATTATGGCTACACCTTC.

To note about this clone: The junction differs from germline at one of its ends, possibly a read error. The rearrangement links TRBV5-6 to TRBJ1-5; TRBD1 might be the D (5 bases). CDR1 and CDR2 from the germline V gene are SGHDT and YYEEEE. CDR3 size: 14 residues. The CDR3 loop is CTSSLAGYGQPQHF. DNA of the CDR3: TGTACCAGCAGCTTGGCAGGGTATGGTCAGCCCCAGCATTTT.

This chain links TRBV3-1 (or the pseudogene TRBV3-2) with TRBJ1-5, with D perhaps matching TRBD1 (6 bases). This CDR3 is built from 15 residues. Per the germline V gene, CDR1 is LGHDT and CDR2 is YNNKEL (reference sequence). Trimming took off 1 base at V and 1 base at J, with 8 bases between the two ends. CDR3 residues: CASSQGQGSNQPQHF. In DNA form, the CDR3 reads TGTGCCAGCAGCCAAGGGCAGGGGAGCAATCAGCCCCAGCATTTT.

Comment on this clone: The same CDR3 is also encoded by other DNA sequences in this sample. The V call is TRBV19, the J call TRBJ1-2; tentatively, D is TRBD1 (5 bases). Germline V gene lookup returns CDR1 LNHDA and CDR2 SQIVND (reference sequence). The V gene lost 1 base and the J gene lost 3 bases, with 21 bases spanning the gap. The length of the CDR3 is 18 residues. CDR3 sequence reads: CASSIGRVAPYSDYGYTF. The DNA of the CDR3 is TGTGCCAGTAGTATAGGCAGGGTCGCCCCCTACTCCGACTATGGCTACACCTTC.

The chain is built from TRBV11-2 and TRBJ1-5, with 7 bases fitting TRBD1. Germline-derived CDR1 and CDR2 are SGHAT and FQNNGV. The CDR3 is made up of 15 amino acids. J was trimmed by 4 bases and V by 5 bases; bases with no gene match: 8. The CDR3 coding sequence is TGTGCCAGCAGCCCTGGGACAGTTGCAAATCAGCCCCAGCATTTT. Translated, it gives CASSPGTVANQPQHF.

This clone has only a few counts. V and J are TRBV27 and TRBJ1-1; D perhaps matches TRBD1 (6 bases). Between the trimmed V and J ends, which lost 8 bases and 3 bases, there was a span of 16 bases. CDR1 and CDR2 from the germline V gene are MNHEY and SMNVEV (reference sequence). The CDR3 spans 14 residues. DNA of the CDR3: TGTGCCAGCCGTAAGGGGGGAGCGGACACTGAAGCTTTCTTT. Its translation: CASRKGGADTEAFF.

This CDR3 reads CASSYPNLGGGTEAFF. The CDR3, as DNA: TGTGCCAGCAGTTACCCCAACCTTGGAGGGGGCACTGAAGCTTTCTTT. The chain uses TRBV6-6 and TRBJ1-1; D might be TRBD1 (6 bases). Trimming left V 2 bases short and J 4 bases short, with 17 bases between. This CDR3 is 16 amino acids long. Per the germline V gene, CDR1 is MNHNY and CDR2 is SVGAGI (reference sequence).

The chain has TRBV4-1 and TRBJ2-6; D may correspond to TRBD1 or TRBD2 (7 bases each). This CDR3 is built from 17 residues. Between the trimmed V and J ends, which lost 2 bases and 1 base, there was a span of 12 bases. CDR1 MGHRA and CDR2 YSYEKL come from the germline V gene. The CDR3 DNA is TGCGCCAGCAGCCAAATCCAGGGGGGGTCTGGGGCCAACGTCCTGACTTTC. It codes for CASSQIQGGSGANVLTF.

CDR3 in amino acids: CASSPRRGTEAFF. The CDR3 region has the DNA TGTGCCAGCAGTCCCAGAAGGGGCACTGAAGCTTTCTTT. The chain couples TRBV25-1 to TRBJ1-1, with TRBD1 as a possible D gene (5 bases). V shed 5 bases and J shed 4 bases, with 11 bases lying between them. CDR1 and CDR2 (germline): MGHDK, SYGVNS. The CDR3 runs 13 residues.

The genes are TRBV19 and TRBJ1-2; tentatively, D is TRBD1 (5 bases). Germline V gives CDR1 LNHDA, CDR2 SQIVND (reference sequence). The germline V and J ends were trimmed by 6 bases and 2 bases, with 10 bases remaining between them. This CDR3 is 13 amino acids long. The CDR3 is CASRTDSNYGYTF. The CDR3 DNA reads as TGTGCCAGTAGGACAGACTCGAACTATGGCTACACCTTC.

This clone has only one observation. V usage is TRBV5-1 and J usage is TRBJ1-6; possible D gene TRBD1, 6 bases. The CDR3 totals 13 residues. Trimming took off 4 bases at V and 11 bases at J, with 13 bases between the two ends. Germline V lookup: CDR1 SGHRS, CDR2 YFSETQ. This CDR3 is CASSGEQGTPLHF. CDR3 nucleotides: TGCGCCAGCAGCGGCGAACAGGGCACACCCCTCCACTTT.

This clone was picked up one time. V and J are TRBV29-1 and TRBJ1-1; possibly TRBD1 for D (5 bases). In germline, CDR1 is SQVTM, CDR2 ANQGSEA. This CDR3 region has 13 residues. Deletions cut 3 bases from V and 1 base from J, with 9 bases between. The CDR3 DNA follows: TGCAGCGTTGACAGGGATAGGAACACTGAAGCTTTCTTT. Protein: CSVDRDRNTEAFF. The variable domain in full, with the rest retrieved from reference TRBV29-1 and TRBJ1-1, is SAVISQKPSRDICQRGTSLTIQCQVDSQVTMMFWYRQQPGQSLTLIATANQGSEATYESGFVIDKFPISRPNLTFSTLTVSNMSPEDSSIYLCSVDRDRNTEAFFGQGTRLTVV.

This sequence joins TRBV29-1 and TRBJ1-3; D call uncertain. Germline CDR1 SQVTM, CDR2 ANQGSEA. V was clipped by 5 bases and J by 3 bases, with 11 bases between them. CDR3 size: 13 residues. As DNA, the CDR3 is TGCAGCGTTTTCTTGGAGGTTGGAAACACCATATATTTT. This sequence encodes CSVFLEVGNTIYF.

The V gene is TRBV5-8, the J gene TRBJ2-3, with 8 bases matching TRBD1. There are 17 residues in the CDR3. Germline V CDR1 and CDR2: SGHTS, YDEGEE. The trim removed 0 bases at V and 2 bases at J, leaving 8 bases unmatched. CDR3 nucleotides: TGTGCCAGCAGCTTGGGGGCAGGGGGCGGATTCACAGATACGCAGTATTTT. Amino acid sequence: CASSLGAGGGFTDTQYF.

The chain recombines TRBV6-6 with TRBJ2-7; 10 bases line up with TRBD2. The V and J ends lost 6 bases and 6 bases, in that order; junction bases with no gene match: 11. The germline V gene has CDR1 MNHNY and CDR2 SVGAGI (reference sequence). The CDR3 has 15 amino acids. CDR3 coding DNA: TGTGCCAGCAGAACTAGCGGGACGCTCCTAAGCGAGCAGTACTTC. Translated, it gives CASRTSGTLLSEQYF.

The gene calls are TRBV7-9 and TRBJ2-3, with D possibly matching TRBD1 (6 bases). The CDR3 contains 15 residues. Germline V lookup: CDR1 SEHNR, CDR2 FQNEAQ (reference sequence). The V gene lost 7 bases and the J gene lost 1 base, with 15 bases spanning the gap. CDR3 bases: TGTGCCAGCATCCCTGGGGGCGGCCGCACAGATACGCAGTATTTT. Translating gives CASIPGGGRTDTQYF. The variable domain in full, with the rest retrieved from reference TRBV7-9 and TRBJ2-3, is DTGVSQNPRHKITKRGQNVTFRCDPISEHNRLYWYRQTLGQGPEFLTYFQNEAQLEKSRLLSDRFSAERPKGSFSTLEIQRTEQGDSAMYLCASIPGGGRTDTQYFGPGTRLTVL.

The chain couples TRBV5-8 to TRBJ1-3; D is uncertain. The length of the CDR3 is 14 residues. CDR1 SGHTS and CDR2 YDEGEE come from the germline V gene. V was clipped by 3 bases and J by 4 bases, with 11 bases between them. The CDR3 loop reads CASSSRVLGNTIYF. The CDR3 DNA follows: TGTGCCAGCAGCTCAAGAGTTCTAGGAAACACCATATATTTT.

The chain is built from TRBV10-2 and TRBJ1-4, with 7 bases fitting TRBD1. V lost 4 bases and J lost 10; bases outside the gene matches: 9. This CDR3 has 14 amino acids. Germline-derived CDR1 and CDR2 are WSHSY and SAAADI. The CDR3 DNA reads TGCGCCAGCAGTGTTAACCGACAGGGAGCAAAACTGTTTTTT. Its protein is CASSVNRQGAKLFF.

As DNA, the CDR3 is TGTGCCGCCGGACAGTACATGACTGAAGCTTTCTTT. Its protein is CAAGQYMTEAFF. The rearrangement joins TRBV30 to TRBJ1-1, with D tentatively TRBD1 (6 bases). The germline CDR1 and CDR2 sequences are GTSNPN and SVGIG (reference sequence). The V end lost 8 bases, the J end lost 5 bases, and 15 bases lay between the germline ends. The CDR3 consists of 12 residues.

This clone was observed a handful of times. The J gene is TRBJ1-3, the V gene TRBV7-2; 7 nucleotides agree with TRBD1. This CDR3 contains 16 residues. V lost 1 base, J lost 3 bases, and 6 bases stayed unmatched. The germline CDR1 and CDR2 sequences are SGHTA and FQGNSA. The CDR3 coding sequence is TGTGCCAGCAGCTTAGACAGGGGCGCGGGTGGAAACACCATATATTTT. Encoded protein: CASSLDRGAGGNTIYF.

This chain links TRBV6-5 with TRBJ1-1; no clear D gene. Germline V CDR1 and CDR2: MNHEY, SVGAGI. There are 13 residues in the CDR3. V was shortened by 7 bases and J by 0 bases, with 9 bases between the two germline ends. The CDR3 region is CASTNDMNTEAFF. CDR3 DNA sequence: TGTGCCAGCACTAACGATATGAACACTGAAGCTTTCTTT.

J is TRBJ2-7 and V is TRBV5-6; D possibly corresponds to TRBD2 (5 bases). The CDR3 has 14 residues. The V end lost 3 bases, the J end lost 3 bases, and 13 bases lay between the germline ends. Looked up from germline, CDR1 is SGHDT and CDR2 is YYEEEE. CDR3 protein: CASSSPPAGYEQYF. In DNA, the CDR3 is TGTGCCAGCAGCTCCCCCCCGGCGGGCTACGAGCAGTACTTC. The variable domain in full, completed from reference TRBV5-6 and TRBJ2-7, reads DAGVTQSPTHLIKTRGQQVTLRCSPKSGHDTVSWYQQALGQGPQFIFQYYEEEERQRGNFPDRFSGHQFPNYSSELNVNALLLGDSALYLCASSSPPAGYEQYFGPGTRLTVT.